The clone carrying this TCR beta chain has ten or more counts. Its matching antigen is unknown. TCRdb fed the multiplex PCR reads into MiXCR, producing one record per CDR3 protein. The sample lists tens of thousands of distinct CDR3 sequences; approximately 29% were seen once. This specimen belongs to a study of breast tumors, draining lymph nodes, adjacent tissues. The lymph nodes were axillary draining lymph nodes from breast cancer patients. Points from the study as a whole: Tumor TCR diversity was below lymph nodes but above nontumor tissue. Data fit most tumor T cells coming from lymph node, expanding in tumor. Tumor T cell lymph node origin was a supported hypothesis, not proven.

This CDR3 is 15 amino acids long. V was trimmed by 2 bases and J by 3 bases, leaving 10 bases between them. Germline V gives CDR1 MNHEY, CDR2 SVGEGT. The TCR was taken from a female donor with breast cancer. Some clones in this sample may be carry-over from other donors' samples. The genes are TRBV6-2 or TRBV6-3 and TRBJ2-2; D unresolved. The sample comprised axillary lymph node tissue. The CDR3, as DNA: TGTGCCAGCAGTTACCCAGTTACATACACCGGGGAGCTGTTTTTT. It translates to CASSYPVTYTGELFF.